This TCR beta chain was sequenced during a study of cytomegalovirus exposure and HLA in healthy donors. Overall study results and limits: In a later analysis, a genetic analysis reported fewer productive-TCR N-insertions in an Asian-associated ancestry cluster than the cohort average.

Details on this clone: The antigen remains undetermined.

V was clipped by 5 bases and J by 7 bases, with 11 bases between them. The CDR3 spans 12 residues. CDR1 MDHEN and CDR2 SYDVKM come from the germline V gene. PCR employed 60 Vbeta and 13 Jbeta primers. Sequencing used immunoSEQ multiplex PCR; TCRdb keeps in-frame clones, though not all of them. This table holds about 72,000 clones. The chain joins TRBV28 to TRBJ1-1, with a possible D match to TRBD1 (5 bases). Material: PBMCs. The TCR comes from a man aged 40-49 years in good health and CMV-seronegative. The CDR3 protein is CASSIRVGEAFF. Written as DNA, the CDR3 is TGTGCCAGCAGTATCAGGGTTGGTGAAGCTTTCTTT.